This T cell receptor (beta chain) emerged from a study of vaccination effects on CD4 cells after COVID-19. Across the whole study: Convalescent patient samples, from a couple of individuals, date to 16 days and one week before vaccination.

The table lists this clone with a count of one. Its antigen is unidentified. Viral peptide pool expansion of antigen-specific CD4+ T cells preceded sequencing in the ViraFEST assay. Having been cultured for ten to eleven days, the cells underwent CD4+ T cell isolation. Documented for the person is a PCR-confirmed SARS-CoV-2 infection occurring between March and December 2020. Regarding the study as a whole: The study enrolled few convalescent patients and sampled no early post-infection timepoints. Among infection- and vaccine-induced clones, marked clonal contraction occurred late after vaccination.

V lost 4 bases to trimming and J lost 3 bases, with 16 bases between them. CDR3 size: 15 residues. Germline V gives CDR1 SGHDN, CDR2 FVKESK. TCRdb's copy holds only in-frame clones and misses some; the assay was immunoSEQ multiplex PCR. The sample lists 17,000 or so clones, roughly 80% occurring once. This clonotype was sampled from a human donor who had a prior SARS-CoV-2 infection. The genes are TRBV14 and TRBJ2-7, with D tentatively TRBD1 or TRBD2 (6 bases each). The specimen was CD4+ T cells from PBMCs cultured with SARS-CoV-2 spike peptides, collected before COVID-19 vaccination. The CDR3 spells CASSPLQGGYYEQYF. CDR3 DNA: TGTGCCAGCAGCCCCCTACAGGGAGGTTACTACGAGCAGTACTTC.